This TCR beta chain was profiled in a study of early T cells in non-severe SARS-CoV-2 infection. Via MiXCR, TCRdb re-called the 5' RACE reads, giving one row per CDR3 protein. The sample has tens of thousands of distinct CDR3 sequences, 7% to 8% seen once. Germline V gives CDR1 SGHRS, CDR2 YFSETQ. V gave up 0 bases and J gave up 5 bases, with 14 bases separating them. This CDR3 region has 15 residues. What was sequenced was whole blood. The source is an adult who was a healthcare worker with PCR-confirmed SARS-CoV-2 infection or an uninfected control (not recorded which). This rearrangement joins TRBV5-1 to TRBJ2-5; TRBD2 might be the D (5 bases). The CDR3 sequence: CASSLDPGREETQYF. The CDR3 region has the DNA TGCGCCAGCAGCTTGGACCCGGGAAGGGAGGAGACCCAGTACTTC.